This T cell receptor beta chain comes out of a study of identical twins. One entry per CDR3 protein results from TCRdb running MiXCR on the 5' RACE reads. The sample consists of fewer than 500,000 distinct CDR3 sequences, 20% to 25% of them appearing once. CDR1 and CDR2 from the germline V gene are DFQATT and SNEGSKA (reference sequence). The CDR3 runs to 16 residues. V lost 5 bases, J lost 2 bases, and 15 bases stayed unmatched. Regarding this clonotype: Its antigen is still unknown.

Study-wide results and limits: Invariant MAIT and iNKT cells could partly confound zero-insertion analyses. There was an excess of low generation probability in the out-of-frame alpha sequences that twins shared.

The same sample was also studied in work on T cells expressing NK-cell markers. In that study: Seven of the eight sequenced donors were classified as HCMV-seropositive, and one was classified as seronegative. The CD3+CD56-NKG2C+ fraction was also led by these clonotypes in several donors.

This receptor was taken from a woman under 30 in good health. Sequenced input: CD4+ T cells sorted from blood. The chain carries TRBV20-1 and TRBJ2-7; 7 nucleotides align to TRBD2. In DNA form, the CDR3 reads TGCAGTGCTCGCCCCCTCGGTGCGGGGGTGCCCTACGAGCAGTACTTC. It specifies CSARPLGAGVPYEQYF.